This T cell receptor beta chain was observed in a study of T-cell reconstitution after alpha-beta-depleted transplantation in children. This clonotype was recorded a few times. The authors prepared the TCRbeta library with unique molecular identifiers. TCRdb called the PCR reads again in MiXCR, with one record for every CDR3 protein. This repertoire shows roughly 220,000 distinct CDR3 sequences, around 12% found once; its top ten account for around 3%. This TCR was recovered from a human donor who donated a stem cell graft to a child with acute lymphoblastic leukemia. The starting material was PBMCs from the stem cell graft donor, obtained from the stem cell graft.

Written as DNA, the CDR3 is TGTGCCTGGGGACAAGGAGGGATCCTGGTCTACGAGCAGTACTTC. Translation: CAWGQGGILVYEQYF. This sequence joins TRBV30 and TRBJ2-7; D possibly corresponds to TRBD2 (6 bases). Trimming left V 5 bases short and J 3 bases short, with 20 bases between. CDR1 is GTSNPN, CDR2 SVGIG, per germline (reference sequence). This CDR3 region has 15 residues.